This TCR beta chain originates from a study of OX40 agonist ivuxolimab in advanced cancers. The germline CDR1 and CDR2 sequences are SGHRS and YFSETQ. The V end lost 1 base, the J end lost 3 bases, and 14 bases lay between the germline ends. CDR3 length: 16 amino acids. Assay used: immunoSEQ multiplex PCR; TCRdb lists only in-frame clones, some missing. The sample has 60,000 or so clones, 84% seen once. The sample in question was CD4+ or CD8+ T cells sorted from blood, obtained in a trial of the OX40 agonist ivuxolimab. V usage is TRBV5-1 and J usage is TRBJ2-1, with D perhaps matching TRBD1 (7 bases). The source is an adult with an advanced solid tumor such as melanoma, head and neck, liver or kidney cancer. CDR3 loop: CASSLSGTAGYNEQFF. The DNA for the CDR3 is TGCGCCAGCAGCTTGAGTGGGACAGCGGGCTACAATGAGCAGTTCTTC.